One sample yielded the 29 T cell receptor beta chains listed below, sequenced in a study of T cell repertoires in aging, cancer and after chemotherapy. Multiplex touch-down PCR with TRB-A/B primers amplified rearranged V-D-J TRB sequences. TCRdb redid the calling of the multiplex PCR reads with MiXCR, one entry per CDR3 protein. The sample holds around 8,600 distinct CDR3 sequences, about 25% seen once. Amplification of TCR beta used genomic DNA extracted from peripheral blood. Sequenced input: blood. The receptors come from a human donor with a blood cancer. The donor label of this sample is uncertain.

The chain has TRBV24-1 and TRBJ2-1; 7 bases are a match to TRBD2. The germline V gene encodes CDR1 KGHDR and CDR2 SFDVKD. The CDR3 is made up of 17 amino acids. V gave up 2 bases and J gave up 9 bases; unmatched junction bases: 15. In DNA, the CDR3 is TGTGCCACCAGTGATTACCGCTCTGGACTAGTTGGGGGTGAGCAGTTCTTC. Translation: CATSDYRSGLVGGEQFF.

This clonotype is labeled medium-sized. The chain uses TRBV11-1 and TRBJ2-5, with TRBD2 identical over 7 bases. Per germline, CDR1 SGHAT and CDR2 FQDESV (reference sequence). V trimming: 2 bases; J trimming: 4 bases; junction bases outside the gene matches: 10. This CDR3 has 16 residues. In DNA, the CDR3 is TGTGCCAGCAGCTTACTGGGTCTCTGGGGGGGAGAGACCCAGTACTTC. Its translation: CASSLLGLWGGETQYF.

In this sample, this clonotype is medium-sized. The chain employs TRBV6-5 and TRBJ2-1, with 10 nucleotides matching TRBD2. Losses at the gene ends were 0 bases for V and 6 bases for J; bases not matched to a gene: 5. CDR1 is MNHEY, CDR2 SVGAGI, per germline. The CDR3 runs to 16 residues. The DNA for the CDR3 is TGTGCCAGCAGTTACTCGTTTGCTAGCGGGGGCAATGAGCAGTTCTTC. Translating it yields CASSYSFASGGNEQFF.

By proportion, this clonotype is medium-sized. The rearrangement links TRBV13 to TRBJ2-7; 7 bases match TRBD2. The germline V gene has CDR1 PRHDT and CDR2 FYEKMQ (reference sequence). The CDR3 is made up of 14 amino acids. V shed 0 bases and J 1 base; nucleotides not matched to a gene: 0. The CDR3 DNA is TGTGCCAGCAGCTTAGGCGGGGGGTCCTACGAGCAGTACTTC. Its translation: CASSLGGGSYEQYF.

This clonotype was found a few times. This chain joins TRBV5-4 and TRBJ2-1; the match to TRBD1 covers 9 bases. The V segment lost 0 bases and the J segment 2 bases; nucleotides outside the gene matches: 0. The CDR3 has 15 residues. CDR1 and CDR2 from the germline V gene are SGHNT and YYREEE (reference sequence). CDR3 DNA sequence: TGTGCCAGCAGCTTGGGACAGGGGGCCTACAATGAGCAGTTCTTC. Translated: CASSLGQGAYNEQFF.

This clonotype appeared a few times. This CDR3 reads CASSPITTPDGYTF. As DNA, the CDR3 is TGTGCCAGCTCACCTATAACAACGCCGGATGGCTACACCTTC. The rearrangement joins TRBV18 to TRBJ1-2; D is undetermined. The CDR3 is 14 residues long. Germline lookup yields CDR1 KGHSH and CDR2 LQKENI. V was shortened by 3 bases and J by 6 bases, with 14 bases between the two germline ends.

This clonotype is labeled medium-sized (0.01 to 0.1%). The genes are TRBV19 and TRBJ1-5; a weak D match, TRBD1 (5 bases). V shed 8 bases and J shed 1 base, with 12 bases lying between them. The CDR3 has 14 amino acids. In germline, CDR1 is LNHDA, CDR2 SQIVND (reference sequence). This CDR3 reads CASEREGSNQPQHF. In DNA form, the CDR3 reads TGTGCCAGTGAAAGGGAGGGGAGCAATCAGCCCCAGCATTTT.

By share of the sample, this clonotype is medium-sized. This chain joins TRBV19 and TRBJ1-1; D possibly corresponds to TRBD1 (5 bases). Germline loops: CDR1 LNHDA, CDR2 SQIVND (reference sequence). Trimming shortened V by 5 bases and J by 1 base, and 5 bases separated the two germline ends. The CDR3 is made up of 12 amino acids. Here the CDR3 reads CASSQGNTEAFF. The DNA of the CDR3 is TGTGCCAGTAGTCAGGGGAACACTGAAGCTTTCTTT.

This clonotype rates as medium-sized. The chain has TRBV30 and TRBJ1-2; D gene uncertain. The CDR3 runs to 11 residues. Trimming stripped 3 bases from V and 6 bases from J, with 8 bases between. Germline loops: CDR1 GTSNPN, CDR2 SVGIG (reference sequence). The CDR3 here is CAWRGQDGYTF. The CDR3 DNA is TGTGCCTGGAGAGGCCAGGATGGCTACACCTTC.

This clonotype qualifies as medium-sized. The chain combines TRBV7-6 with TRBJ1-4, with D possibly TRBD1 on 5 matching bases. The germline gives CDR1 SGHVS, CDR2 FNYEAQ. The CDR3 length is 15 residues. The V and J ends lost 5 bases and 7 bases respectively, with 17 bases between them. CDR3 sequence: CASSPGWGKGEKLFF. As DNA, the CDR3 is TGTGCCAGCAGCCCAGGCTGGGGGAAGGGTGAAAAACTGTTTTTT.

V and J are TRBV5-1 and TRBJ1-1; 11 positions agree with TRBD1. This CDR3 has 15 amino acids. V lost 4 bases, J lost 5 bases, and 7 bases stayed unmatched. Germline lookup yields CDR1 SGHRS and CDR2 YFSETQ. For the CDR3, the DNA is TGCGCCAGCAGCCGAGGACAGGGGGCGCGGACTGAAGCTTTCTTT. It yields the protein CASSRGQGARTEAFF.

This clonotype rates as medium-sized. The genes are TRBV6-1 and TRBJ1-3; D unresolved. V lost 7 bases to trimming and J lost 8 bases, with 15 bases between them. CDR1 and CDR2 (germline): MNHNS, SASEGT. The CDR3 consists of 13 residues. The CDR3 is CASTIPPLHTIYF. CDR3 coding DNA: TGTGCCAGCACTATCCCCCCGCTACACACCATATATTTT.

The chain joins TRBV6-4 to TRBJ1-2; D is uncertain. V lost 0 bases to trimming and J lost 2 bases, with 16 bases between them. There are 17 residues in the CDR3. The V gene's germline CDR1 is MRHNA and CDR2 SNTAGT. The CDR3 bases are TGTGCCAGCAGTGACTCGAATTTCCCAGCCTCAAACTATGGCTACACCTTC. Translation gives CASSDSNFPASNYGYTF.

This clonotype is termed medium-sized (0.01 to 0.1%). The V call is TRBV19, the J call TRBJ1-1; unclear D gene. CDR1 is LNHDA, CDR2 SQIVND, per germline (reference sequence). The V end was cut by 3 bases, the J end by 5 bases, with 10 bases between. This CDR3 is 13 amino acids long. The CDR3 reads CASSILGITEAFF. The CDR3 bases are TGTGCCAGTAGTATTTTAGGGATAACTGAAGCTTTCTTT.

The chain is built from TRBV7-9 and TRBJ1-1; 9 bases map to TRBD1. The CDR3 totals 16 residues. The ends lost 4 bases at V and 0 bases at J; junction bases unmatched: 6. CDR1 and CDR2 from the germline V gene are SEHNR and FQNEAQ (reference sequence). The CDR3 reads CASSSEGTGMNTEAFF. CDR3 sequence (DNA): TGTGCCAGCAGCTCAGAAGGGACAGGGATGAACACTGAAGCTTTCTTT.

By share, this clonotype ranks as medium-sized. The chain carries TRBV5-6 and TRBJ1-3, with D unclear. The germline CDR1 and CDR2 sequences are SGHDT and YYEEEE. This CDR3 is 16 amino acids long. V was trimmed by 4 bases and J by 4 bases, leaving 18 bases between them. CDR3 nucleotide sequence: TGTGCCAGCAGCCGGGTCCAGGTAGAGATGGGAAACACCATATATTTT. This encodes CASSRVQVEMGNTIYF.

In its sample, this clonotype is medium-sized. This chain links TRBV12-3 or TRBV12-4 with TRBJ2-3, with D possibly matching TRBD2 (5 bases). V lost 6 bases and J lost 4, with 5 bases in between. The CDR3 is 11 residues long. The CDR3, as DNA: TGTGCCAGCAGGAGGGCAGATACGCAGTATTTT. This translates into CASRRADTQYF.

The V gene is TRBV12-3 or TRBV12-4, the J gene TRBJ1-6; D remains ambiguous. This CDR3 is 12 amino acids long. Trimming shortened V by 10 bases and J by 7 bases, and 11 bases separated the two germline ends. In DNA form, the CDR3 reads TGTGCCACCATTCGGGTAAATTCACCCCTCCACTTT. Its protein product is CATIRVNSPLHF.

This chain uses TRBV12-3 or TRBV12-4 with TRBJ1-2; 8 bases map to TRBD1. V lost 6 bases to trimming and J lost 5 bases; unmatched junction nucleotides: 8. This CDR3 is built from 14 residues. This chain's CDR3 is CASSYSGGRYGYTF. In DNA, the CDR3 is TGTGCCAGCAGCTACTCAGGGGGCCGGTATGGCTACACCTTC.

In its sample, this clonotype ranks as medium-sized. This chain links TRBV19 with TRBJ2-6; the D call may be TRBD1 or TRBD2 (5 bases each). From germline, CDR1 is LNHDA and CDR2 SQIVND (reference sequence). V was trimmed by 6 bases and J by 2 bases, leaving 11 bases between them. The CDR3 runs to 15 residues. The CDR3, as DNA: TGTGCCAGTAGGTTGGGGGAAGCTGGGGCCAACGTCCTGACTTTC. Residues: CASRLGEAGANVLTF. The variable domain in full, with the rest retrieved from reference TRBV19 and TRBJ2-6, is DGGITQSPKYLFRKEGQNVTLSCEQNLNHDAMYWYRQDPGQGLRLIYYSQIVNDFQKGDIAEGYSVSREKKESFPLTVTSAQKNPTAFYLCASRLGEAGANVLTFGAGSRLTVL.

The CDR3 sequence is CASSEGGEGANQPQHF. CDR3 in DNA: TGCGCCAGCAGTGAGGGGGGCGAGGGGGCTAATCAGCCCCAGCATTTT. The chain joins TRBV10-1 to TRBJ1-5; 7 nucleotides line up with TRBD1. This CDR3 spans 16 amino acids. Trimming removed 2 bases from V and 4 bases from J; junction bases left unmatched: 8. Germline CDR1 is WNHNN and CDR2 is SYGVQD (reference sequence).

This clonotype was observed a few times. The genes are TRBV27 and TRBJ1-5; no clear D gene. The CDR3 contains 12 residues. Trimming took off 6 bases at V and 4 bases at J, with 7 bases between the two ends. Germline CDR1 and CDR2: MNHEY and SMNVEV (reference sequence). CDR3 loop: CASRVGNQPQHF. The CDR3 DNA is TGTGCCAGCAGAGTGGGTAATCAGCCCCAGCATTTT.

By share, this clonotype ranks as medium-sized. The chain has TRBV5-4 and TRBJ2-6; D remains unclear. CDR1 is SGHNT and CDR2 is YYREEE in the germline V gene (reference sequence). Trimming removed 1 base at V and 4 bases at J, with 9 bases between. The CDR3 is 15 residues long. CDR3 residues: CASSLRLLGANVLTF. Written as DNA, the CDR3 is TGTGCCAGCAGCTTGCGTCTCTTGGGGGCCAACGTCCTGACTTTC.

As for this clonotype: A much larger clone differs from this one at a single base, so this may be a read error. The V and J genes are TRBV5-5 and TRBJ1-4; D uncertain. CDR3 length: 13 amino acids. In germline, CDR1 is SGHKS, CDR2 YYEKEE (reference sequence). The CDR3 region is CDSSGATNEKLFF. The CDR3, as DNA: TGTGACAGCAGCGGTGCAACTAATGAAAAACTGTTTTTT.

CDR3 nucleotides: TGTGCCAGCCTTGACTGCGGCGAGCAGTACTTC. Translation: CASLDCGEQYF. This sequence joins TRBV21-1 and TRBJ2-7; the DNA was not compared with TRBD2, the D call given in the table. TRBV21-1 is recorded as a pseudogene. The CDR3 covers 11 residues.

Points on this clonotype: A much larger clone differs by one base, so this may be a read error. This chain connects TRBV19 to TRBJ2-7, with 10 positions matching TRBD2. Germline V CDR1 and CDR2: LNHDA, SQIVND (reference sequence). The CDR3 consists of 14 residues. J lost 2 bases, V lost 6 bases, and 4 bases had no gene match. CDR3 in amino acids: CASRAGGFAYEQYF. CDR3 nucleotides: TGTGCCAGTAGAGCGGGAGGGTTCGCCTACGAGCAGTACTTC.

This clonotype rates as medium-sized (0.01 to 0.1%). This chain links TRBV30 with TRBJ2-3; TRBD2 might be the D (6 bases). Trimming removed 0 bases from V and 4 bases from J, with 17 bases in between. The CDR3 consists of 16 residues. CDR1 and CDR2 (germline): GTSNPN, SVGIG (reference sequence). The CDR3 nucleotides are TGTGCCTGGAGTGTAGGCGACGGGAGTAGCGCAGATACGCAGTATTTT. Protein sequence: CAWSVGDGSSADTQYF.

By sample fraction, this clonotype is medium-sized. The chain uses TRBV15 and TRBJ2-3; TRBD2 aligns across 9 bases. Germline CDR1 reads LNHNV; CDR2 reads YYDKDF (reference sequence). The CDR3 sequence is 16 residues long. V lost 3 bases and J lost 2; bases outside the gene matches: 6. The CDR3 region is CATSSPLAGFTDTQYF. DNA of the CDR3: TGTGCCACCAGCAGTCCTCTAGCGGGGTTCACAGATACGCAGTATTTT.

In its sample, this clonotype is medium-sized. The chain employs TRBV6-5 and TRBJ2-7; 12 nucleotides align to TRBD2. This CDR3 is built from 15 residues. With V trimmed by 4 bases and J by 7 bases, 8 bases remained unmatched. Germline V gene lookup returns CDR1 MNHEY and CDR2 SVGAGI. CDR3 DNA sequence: TGTGCCAGCAGTTCCCGGACTAGCGGGAATTGGGAGCAGTACTTC. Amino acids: CASSSRTSGNWEQYF.